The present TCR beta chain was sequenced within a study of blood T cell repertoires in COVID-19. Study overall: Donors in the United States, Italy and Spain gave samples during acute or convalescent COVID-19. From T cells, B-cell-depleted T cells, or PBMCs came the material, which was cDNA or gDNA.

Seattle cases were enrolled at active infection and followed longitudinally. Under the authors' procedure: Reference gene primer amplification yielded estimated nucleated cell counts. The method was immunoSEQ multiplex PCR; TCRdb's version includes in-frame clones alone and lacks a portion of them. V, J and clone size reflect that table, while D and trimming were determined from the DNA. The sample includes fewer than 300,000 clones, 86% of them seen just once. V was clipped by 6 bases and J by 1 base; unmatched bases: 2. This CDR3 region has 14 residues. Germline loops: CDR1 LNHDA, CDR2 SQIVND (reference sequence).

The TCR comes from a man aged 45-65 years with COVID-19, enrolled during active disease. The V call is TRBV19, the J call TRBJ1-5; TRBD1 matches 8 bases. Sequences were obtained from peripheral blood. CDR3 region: CASSQGASNQPQHF. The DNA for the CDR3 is TGTGCCAGTAGCCAGGGGGCGAGCAATCAGCCCCAGCATTTT.